This T cell receptor beta chain was found in a study of blood T cells in healthy people across ages. Study-wide results and limits: Roughly linearly, TCR beta diversity per million T cells fell as age increased. For the donors, CMV status was unknown and possibly confounded expanded clonotype changes.

The CDR3 length is 15 residues. Germline CDR1 and CDR2: SQVTM and ANQGSEA. Trimming stripped 0 bases from V and 6 bases from J, with 14 bases between. The second PCR ran roughly 7 to 12 cycles with a sample-barcoded 5' primer and J-beta primers. Individual samples furnished no less than 3 million CDR3-containing paired-end reads apiece. TCRdb redid the calling of the 5' RACE reads with MiXCR, one entry per CDR3 protein. The sample yields 800,000 to 950,000 distinct CDR3 sequences, 25% to 35% seen once. This clonotype was counted a few times. Antigen specificity is unknown. This same sample was also taken into another study, of T cells of mothers and their children.

Input material: blood. The source of this sequence is a woman in her forties in good health. The V gene is TRBV29-1, the J gene TRBJ2-2; D might be TRBD1 (5 bases). CDR3 region: CSVEDTQGSAGELFF. CDR3 sequence (DNA): TGCAGCGTTGAAGATACTCAGGGTTCTGCCGGGGAGCTGTTTTTT.